These 10 T cell receptor beta chains were sequenced from one sample in a study of OX40 agonist ivuxolimab in advanced cancers. Data came from immunoSEQ multiplex PCR; TCRdb stores just in-frame clones and leaves some out. The data hold some 33,000 clones, with approximately 88% observed a single time. The source was CD4+ or CD8+ T cells sorted from blood, collected in a trial of the OX40 agonist ivuxolimab. These receptors all come from an adult with an advanced solid tumor such as melanoma, head and neck, liver or kidney cancer.

CDR3 sequence (DNA): TGCGCCAGCAGCCAAGATTACGGGACAGGGCACTATGGCTACACCTTC. Residues: CASSQDYGTGHYGYTF. V gene TRBV4-3 combines with J gene TRBJ1-2; 9 nucleotides line up with TRBD1. Germline assignment: CDR1 LGHNA and CDR2 YSLEER. CDR3 size: 16 residues. V trimming: 0 bases; J trimming: 3 bases; junction bases outside the gene matches: 5.

V gene TRBV6-5 combines with J gene TRBJ2-1; TRBD2 matches at 11 bases. The CDR3 is 16 amino acids. J was trimmed by 0 bases and V by 4 bases; bases with no gene match: 2. Germline V gene data show CDR1 as MNHEY and CDR2 as SVGAGI. DNA for the CDR3: TGTGCCAGCAGTTTCCTAGCGGGAGGCTCCTACAATGAGCAGTTCTTC. The encoded protein is CASSFLAGGSYNEQFF.

The J gene is TRBJ2-3, the V gene TRBV6-1; D tentatively reads TRBD1 or TRBD2 (5 bases each). The V gene lost 4 bases and the J gene lost 0 bases, with 14 bases spanning the gap. This CDR3 comprises 16 residues. Per germline, CDR1 MNHNS and CDR2 SASEGT. CDR3 in amino acids: CASSAGTEISTDTQYF. For the CDR3, the DNA is TGTGCCAGCAGTGCCGGGACGGAAATTAGCACAGATACGCAGTATTTT.

This clone was observed a single time. CDR3 amino acids: CASSLTWGATDTQYF. CDR3 DNA: TGTGCCAGCAGCTTAACGTGGGGGGCCACAGATACGCAGTATTTT. V usage is TRBV11-2 and J usage is TRBJ2-3; possibly TRBD1 or TRBD2 for D (6 bases each). Germline CDR1 and CDR2: SGHAT and FQNNGV. The V end was cut by 2 bases, the J end by 2 bases, with 11 bases between. The CDR3 runs 15 residues.

The V call is TRBV18, the J call TRBJ2-7; 8 bases match TRBD1. The trim removed 2 bases at V and 3 bases at J, leaving 6 bases unmatched. This CDR3 spans 15 amino acids. Germline CDR1 reads KGHSH; CDR2 reads LQKENI. The CDR3 DNA reads as TGTGCCAGCTCACCAGGGACAGGTTTTGTCTACGAGCAGTACTTC. Amino acids: CASSPGTGFVYEQYF.

This chain uses TRBV27 with TRBJ2-2; no clear D. There are 15 residues in the CDR3. Germline V CDR1 and CDR2: MNHEY, SMNVEV (reference sequence). Trimming cost V 5 bases and J 2 bases, with 12 bases left between them. Here the CDR3 DNA reads TGTGCCAGCAGTCCCTCGGCAGGAAACACCGGGGAGCTGTTTTTT. Translated, it gives CASSPSAGNTGELFF.

This rearrangement joins TRBV9 to TRBJ2-7; 7 bases are shared with TRBD2. With 3 bases clipped from V and 0 bases from J, the junction kept 6 bases outside the gene matches. From germline, CDR1 is SGDLS and CDR2 YYNGEE. The CDR3 is made up of 15 amino acids. The CDR3 region has the DNA TGTGCCAGCAGCGAAACCGGGACTACCTCCTACGAGCAGTACTTC. Translated: CASSETGTTSYEQYF.

The V call is TRBV9, the J call TRBJ1-1, with D perhaps TRBD1 (5 bases). V lost 0 bases and J 4 bases, leaving 13 bases between the germline ends. Per germline, CDR1 SGDLS and CDR2 YYNGEE. The CDR3 extends over 15 amino acids. The CDR3 bases are TGTGCCAGCAGCGTAGGTAGAGACAGTACCACTGAAGCTTTCTTT. Translating gives CASSVGRDSTTEAFF.

V is TRBV5-4 and J is TRBJ1-1; D not resolved. The V and J ends lost 0 bases and 3 bases respectively, with 6 bases between them. Germline CDR1 reads SGHNT; CDR2 reads YYREEE (reference sequence). The CDR3 extends over 13 amino acids. In DNA form, the CDR3 reads TGTGCCAGCAGCTTGGACGGCTACACTGAAGCTTTCTTT. Amino acid sequence: CASSLDGYTEAFF.

The chain employs TRBV7-8 and TRBJ2-1; 7 nucleotides line up with TRBD1. CDR1 SGHVS and CDR2 FQNEAQ come from the germline V gene. J gave up 0 bases and V 5 bases, and 4 bases lay outside the gene matches. This CDR3 spans 15 amino acids. The CDR3 protein is CASSTDRSSYNEQFF. The CDR3 coding sequence is TGTGCCAGCAGCACGGACAGGAGCTCCTACAATGAGCAGTTCTTC.